The rows below give T cell receptor beta chains drawn from one sample of a study of OX40 agonist ivuxolimab in advanced cancers. Sequencing was performed with immunoSEQ multiplex PCR; in TCRdb, only in-frame clones are kept and a portion is missing. The repertoire includes more than 70,000 clones, just over 90% of them detected once, and approximately 15% sits in the top ten. The starting material was CD4+ or CD8+ T cells sorted from blood, obtained in a trial of the OX40 agonist ivuxolimab. These receptors were obtained from an adult with an advanced solid tumor such as melanoma, head and neck, liver or kidney cancer. CDR3s include the opening cysteine and the closing phenylalanine or tryptophan. A D gene is named only where the DNA matches it firmly. Only part of the rows carry a size: once, few, many, or a class if the clone is expanded.

once	.	TRBV19	TRBJ2-7	CASSIGAGVVYEQYF	TGTGCCAGTAGTATCGGGGCAGGCGTAGTCTACGAGCAGTACTTC
.	TRBD2	TRBV4-2	TRBJ2-5	CASSQDYGGERGETQYF	TGTGCCAGCAGCCAAGATTATGGGGGGGAACGAGGTGAGACCCAGTACTTC
.	.	TRBV19	TRBJ2-5	CASSRRQMQETQYF	TGTGCCAGTAGTAGAAGACAGATGCAAGAGACCCAGTACTTC
.	.	TRBV13	TRBJ2-5	CASSERQGPQYF	TGTGCCAGCAGCGAACGCCAGGGTCCCCAGTACTTC
once	.	TRBV27	TRBJ1-5	CASSLFGTYSNQPQHF	TGTGCCAGCAGTTTATTCGGGACATATAGCAATCAGCCCCAGCATTTT
.	TRBD1	TRBV28	TRBJ2-7	CASSFRGTYYEQYF	TGTGCCAGCAGTTTCAGGGGGACCTACTACGAGCAGTACTTC
.	TRBD2	TRBV6-5	TRBJ2-7	CASSYWSGGTYEQYF	TGTGCCAGCAGTTACTGGTCGGGAGGAACCTACGAGCAGTACTTC
.	.	TRBV15	TRBJ2-1	CATSRVSGLYNEQFF	TGTGCCACCAGCAGAGTTTCAGGGCTCTACAATGAGCAGTTCTTC
.	TRBD1	TRBV7-7	TRBJ2-7	CASSHGTGANYEQYF	TGTGCTAGCAGCCACGGGACAGGGGCGAACTACGAGCAGTACTTC
.	.	TRBV9	TRBJ2-7	CASSVGGGADEQYF	TGTGCCAGCAGCGTAGGTGGGGGGGCAGACGAGCAGTACTTC
.	TRBD2	TRBV7-9	TRBJ2-2	CASSLGAGVRTGELFF	TGTGCCAGCAGCTTAGGCGCGGGGGTTCGTACCGGGGAGCTGTTTTTT
medium-sized	.	TRBV7-6	TRBJ1-4	CASSLAVSLGEGLFF	TGTGCCAGCAGCTTAGCGGTATCCCTTGGAGAGGGACTGTTTTTT
.	.	TRBV7-9	TRBJ2-1	CASSRGWNEQFF	TGTGCCAGCAGCCGGGGGTGGAATGAGCAGTTCTTC
once	TRBD1	TRBV9	TRBJ2-5	CASSIRGTGLETQYF	TGTGCCAGCAGCATCCGGGGGACAGGGCTGGAGACCCAGTACTTC
once	.	TRBV7-9	TRBJ2-5	CASSLEGRQGRETQYF	TGTGCCAGCAGCTTAGAAGGTCGGCAGGGAAGAGAGACCCAGTACTTC
.	TRBD1	TRBV6-4	TRBJ2-1	CASSDRGVTNEQFF	TGTGCCAGCAGCGACAGGGGGGTTACTAATGAGCAGTTCTTC
.	.	TRBV27	TRBJ2-7	CASSLWAGALYEQYF	TGTGCCAGCAGTTTATGGGCGGGGGCTCTCTACGAGCAGTACTTC
.	TRBD1	TRBV5-6	TRBJ1-1	CASSLGQGLIMNTEAFF	TGTGCCAGCAGCTTGGGACAGGGCCTAATCATGAACACTGAAGCTTTCTTT
.	.	TRBV10-2	TRBJ2-7	CASSEAYEQYF	TGCGCCAGCTCGGAGGCATACGAGCAGTACTTC
.	TRBD1	TRBV7-6	TRBJ1-2	CASSLEQGATLPNGYTF	TGTGCCAGCAGCTTAGAGCAGGGGGCGACTCTTCCTAATGGCTACACCTTC
.	TRBD1	TRBV7-6	TRBJ2-7	CASSLARDSQRHYEQYF	TGTGCCAGCAGCTTAGCCCGGGACAGTCAACGACACTACGAGCAGTACTTC
.	TRBD1	TRBV19	TRBJ1-2	CASSTTGGAEGYTF	TGTGCCAGTAGTACGACAGGGGGCGCGGAGGGCTACACCTTC
.	.	TRBV9	TRBJ2-7	CASSVEAGWSYEQYF	TGTGCCAGCAGCGTAGAGGCGGGGTGGTCCTACGAGCAGTACTTC
.	TRBD1	TRBV15	TRBJ2-1	CATSSSGQGIGNEQFF	TGTGCCACCAGCAGCTCGGGACAGGGAATCGGCAATGAGCAGTTCTTC
few	.	TRBV6-1	TRBJ1-5	CASSPPGPQHF	TGTGCCAGCAGCCCCCCAGGTCCCCAGCATTTT
.	.	TRBV9	TRBJ1-2	CASSVEGLQNYGYTF	TGTGCCAGCAGCGTAGAGGGGCTTCAAAACTATGGCTACACCTTC
.	.	TRBV7-9	TRBJ2-7	CASSFPGDLYEQYF	TGTGCCAGCAGCTTCCCGGGGGATCTATACGAGCAGTACTTC
.	.	TRBV6-1	TRBJ2-7	CASSEEWPAVSYEQYF	TGTGCCAGCAGTGAAGAATGGCCAGCCGTCTCCTACGAGCAGTACTTC
once	TRBD2	TRBV5-4	TRBJ2-7	CASSAGVGGVISYEQYF	TGTGCCAGCAGCGCGGGGGTAGGCGGGGTGATCTCCTACGAGCAGTACTTC
few	.	TRBV5-6	TRBJ1-1	CASSLGANTEAFF	TGTGCCAGCAGCTTGGGAGCGAACACTGAAGCTTTCTTT
.	.	TRBV5-6	TRBJ1-2	CASSLGWDGYTF	TGTGCCAGCAGCTTGGGCTGGGATGGCTACACCTTC
.	.	TRBV9	TRBJ2-2	CASSPTGGTGELFF	TGTGCCAGCAGCCCTACCGGGGGCACCGGGGAGCTGTTTTTT
.	.	TRBV4-2	TRBJ2-2	CASSQDFVVSNTGELFF	TGTGCCAGCAGCCAAGATTTTGTCGTATCGAACACCGGGGAGCTGTTTTTT
.	.	TRBV10-3	TRBJ1-1	CATNTGTDTEAFF	TGTGCCACCAATACAGGGACGGACACTGAAGCTTTCTTT
.	.	TRBV6-5	TRBJ2-5	CASRPKGGNQETQYF	TGTGCCAGCAGACCTAAGGGGGGGAACCAAGAGACCCAGTACTTC
.	.	TRBV13	TRBJ1-2	CASSLGGGVSRLRNYGYTF	TGTGCCAGCAGCTTAGGCGGGGGAGTTAGCCGGCTGCGGAACTATGGCTACACCTTC
.	.	TRBV7-8	TRBJ2-2	CASSSRGVDRGRVGTGELFF	TGTGCCAGCAGCTCAAGAGGGGTGGATCGGGGTCGAGTAGGAACCGGGGAGCTGTTTTTT
.	TRBD1	TRBV5-1	TRBJ1-1	CASHEDRGWTEAFF	TGCGCCAGCCACGAAGACAGGGGGTGGACTGAAGCTTTCTTT
once	TRBD2	TRBV29-1	TRBJ2-7	CSVSSGSLPSYEQYF	TGCAGCGTTTCTAGCGGGAGTTTGCCCTCCTACGAGCAGTACTTC
.	.	TRBV5-4	TRBJ1-2	CASSLDRDGDYGYTF	TGTGCCAGCAGCTTGGACAGGGATGGTGACTATGGCTACACCTTC
.	TRBD2	TRBV7-6	TRBJ2-1	CASSLGGLAGGNEQFF	TGTGCCAGCAGCTTAGGGGGACTAGCTGGAGGCAATGAGCAGTTCTTC
.	TRBD1	TRBV7-2	TRBJ2-1	CASSWAGTGTHNEQFF	TGTGCCAGCAGCTGGGCCGGGACAGGGACCCACAATGAGCAGTTCTTC
.	.	TRBV27	TRBJ1-5	CASSSNPPGYNQPQHF	TGTGCCAGCAGTTCCAACCCACCGGGCTACAATCAGCCCCAGCATTTT
.	.	TRBV28	TRBJ1-2	CASSAHRVMVFDGYTF	TGTGCCAGCAGCGCCCACAGGGTTATGGTGTTTGATGGCTACACCTTC
.	TRBD2	TRBV29-1	TRBJ2-3	CSVELAGESSDTQYF	TGCAGCGTTGAACTAGCGGGAGAGTCATCGGATACGCAGTATTTT
.	.	TRBV28	TRBJ1-1	CASSSPEYTEAFF	TGTGCCAGCAGTTCCCCAGAGTACACTGAAGCTTTCTTT
.	TRBD1	TRBV18	TRBJ1-1	CASSALRDRGKNTEAFF	TGTGCCAGCTCAGCACTCCGGGACAGGGGGAAGAACACTGAAGCTTTCTTT
.	.	TRBV2	TRBJ1-1	CASTLRAFF	TGTGCCAGCACCCTGCGAGCTTTCTTT
once	.	TRBV7-6	TRBJ1-4	CASSPDGTNEKLFF	TGTGCCAGCAGCCCCGACGGAACTAATGAAAAACTGTTTTTT
.	.	TRBV13	TRBJ2-3	CASSSLWGAGTDTQYF	TGTGCCAGCAGCTCCCTATGGGGAGCGGGCACAGATACGCAGTATTTT
.	.	TRBV27	TRBJ2-5	CASSLWGQTGETQYF	TGTGCCAGCTCCCTTTGGGGACAAACTGGGGAGACCCAGTACTTC
.	.	TRBV27	TRBJ2-2	CASTVRGGWGVTGELFF	TGTGCCAGCACCGTCCGTGGGGGATGGGGGGTTACCGGGGAGCTGTTTTTT
.	.	TRBV28	TRBJ2-7	CASSFYTSIDEQYF	TGTGCCAGCAGTTTTTATACTAGCATCGACGAGCAGTACTTC
.	.	TRBV20-1	TRBJ2-7	CSAAGNEQYF	TGCAGTGCTGCAGGTAACGAGCAGTACTTC
.	.	TRBV5-1	TRBJ2-1	CASSLKQPYNEQFF	TGCGCCAGCAGCTTAAAACAGCCCTACAATGAGCAGTTCTTC
.	.	TRBV25-1	TRBJ1-1	CASGVGNTEAFF	TGTGCCAGCGGCGTAGGGAATACTGAAGCTTTCTTT
.	.	TRBV14	TRBJ1-2	CASSPRTENYGYTF	TGTGCCAGCAGCCCGAGGACAGAGAACTATGGCTACACCTTC
.	.	TRBV7-9	TRBJ1-2	CASSLGEDGGYTF	TGTGCCAGCAGCTTAGGGGAGGACGGGGGCTACACCTTC
.	.	TRBV4-1	TRBJ1-1	CASSQGTEAFF	TGCGCCAGCAGCCAAGGAACTGAAGCCTTCTTT